Shown below are 32 T cell receptor beta chains from a single sample sequenced in a study of cytomegalovirus exposure and HLA in healthy donors. Researchers ran the PCR with 60 Vbeta and 13 Jbeta primers. Assay: immunoSEQ multiplex PCR; the TCRdb copy retains only in-frame clones and omits some. The sample contains fewer than 110,000 clones, roughly 77% of which appear only once. Sequences were obtained from PBMCs. These receptors originate from a woman younger than 30 in good health and CMV-seropositive.

The CDR3: CASSLTGSDTEAFF. CDR3 nucleotides: TGTGCCAGCAGCTTGACAGGGTCGGACACTGAAGCTTTCTTT. The genes are TRBV6-1 and TRBJ1-1, with 7 nucleotides matching TRBD1. The V segment lost 6 bases and the J segment 3 bases; nucleotides outside the gene matches: 7. This CDR3 region has 14 residues. CDR1 MNHNS and CDR2 SASEGT come from the germline V gene.

About this clone: At one end the junction does not follow the germline gene, possibly because of a read error. This chain connects TRBV7-9 to TRBJ1-2, with a possible D match to TRBD1 (5 bases). CDR3 length equals 12 residues. Germline CDR1 reads SEHNR; CDR2 reads FQNEAQ (reference sequence). The CDR3 DNA reads TGTTCCAGCAGCCTACAGGAGTATGGCTACACCTTC. The encoded protein is CSSSLQEYGYTF.

V is TRBV27 and J is TRBJ1-1; D remains ambiguous. This CDR3 has 13 amino acids. Germline V lookup: CDR1 MNHEY, CDR2 SMNVEV (reference sequence). Trimming stripped 5 bases from V and 0 bases from J, with 7 bases between. The CDR3 here is CASSVRLNTEAFF. The CDR3 DNA is TGTGCCAGCAGTGTCAGGTTGAACACTGAAGCTTTCTTT.

The rearrangement uses TRBV6-5 and TRBJ1-5, with D tentatively TRBD1 (5 bases). This CDR3 is 11 amino acids long. Trimming stripped 6 bases from V and 11 bases from J, with 11 bases between. CDR1 is MNHEY, CDR2 SVGAGI, per germline. The CDR3 coding sequence is TGTGCCAGCAGGATTACGGGGGCCCAGCATTTT. The encoded protein is CASRITGAQHF.

The J gene is TRBJ1-5, the V gene TRBV5-6; unclear D gene. Germline V CDR1 and CDR2: SGHDT, YYEEEE. CDR3 length: 16 amino acids. Trimming pared 0 bases from V and 3 bases from J, leaving 13 bases between. The CDR3 spells CASSLVSQRDNQPQHF. The CDR3 DNA reads as TGTGCCAGCAGCTTGGTAAGCCAGCGGGACAATCAGCCCCAGCATTTT.

This clone occurred once. This rearrangement joins TRBV5-1 to TRBJ1-2, with TRBD1 matching 10 bases. CDR3 length: 17 residues. Germline-derived CDR1 and CDR2 are SGHRS and YFSETQ. The junction had 8 bases not matched to a gene; V was cut back by 0 bases and J by 3 bases. As DNA, the CDR3 is TGCGCCAGCAGCTTGGGAGAGGGACAGGGGAAACACTATGGCTACACCTTC. Translating it yields CASSLGEGQGKHYGYTF.

This rearrangement joins TRBV4-1 to TRBJ2-7; D remains unclear. There are 14 residues in the CDR3. The germline CDR1 and CDR2 sequences are MGHRA and YSYEKL. V lost 4 bases and J lost 1, with 11 bases in between. The CDR3 sequence: CASSPHTVSYEQYF. CDR3 nucleotide sequence: TGCGCCAGCAGCCCCCACACCGTTTCCTACGAGCAGTACTTC.

CDR3 residues: CASSQTLAGDREQFF. Written as DNA, the CDR3 is TGCGCCAGCAGCCAAACACTAGCGGGAGACCGGGAGCAGTTCTTC. The chain carries TRBV4-3 and TRBJ2-1; TRBD2 aligns across 11 bases. CDR1 is LGHNA and CDR2 is YSLEER in the germline V gene. With 2 bases clipped from V and 10 bases from J, the junction kept 7 bases outside the gene matches. The CDR3 is made up of 15 amino acids.

The V call is TRBV9, the J call TRBJ2-6; 7 bases map to TRBD1. CDR1 and CDR2 (germline): SGDLS, YYNGEE. V trimming: 4 bases; J trimming: 4 bases; junction bases outside the gene matches: 11. CDR3 length equals 17 residues. In nucleotides, the CDR3 is TGTGCCAGCAGCCGAACTGACAGGGCGAAAGGGGCCAACGTCCTGACTTTC. Translation gives CASSRTDRAKGANVLTF.

The chain uses TRBV6-5 and TRBJ1-1; D might be TRBD1 (5 bases). Per germline, CDR1 MNHEY and CDR2 SVGAGI. The CDR3 sequence is 16 residues long. V dropped 0 bases and J dropped 0 bases, with 11 bases sitting between them. The CDR3 DNA reads as TGTGCCAGCAGTTACTCGCGCGGACAAGTGAACACTGAAGCTTTCTTT. This codes for CASSYSRGQVNTEAFF.

This clone appeared a few times. This chain joins TRBV5-1 and TRBJ2-3; TRBD1 matches at 8 bases. CDR1 and CDR2 from the germline V gene are SGHRS and YFSETQ. The CDR3 loop spans 16 amino acids. The V and J ends lost 0 bases and 1 base, in that order; junction bases with no gene match: 4. The CDR3 DNA reads as TGCGCCAGCAGCTTGGCACAGGGGGTGGGCACAGATACGCAGTATTTT. Translation gives CASSLAQGVGTDTQYF.

The chain links TRBV7-2 to TRBJ2-1; 7 nucleotides line up with TRBD1. The V segment lost 4 bases and the J segment 2 bases; nucleotides outside the gene matches: 2. This CDR3 is 14 amino acids long. Germline V gives CDR1 SGHTA, CDR2 FQGNSA. The DNA for the CDR3 is TGTGCCAGCAGCTCGACAGGGACCTACAATGAGCAGTTCTTC. This codes for CASSSTGTYNEQFF.

V and J are TRBV9 and TRBJ2-3, with D perhaps matching TRBD2 (6 bases). The germline V and J ends were trimmed by 4 bases and 2 bases, with 11 bases remaining between them. This CDR3 region has 14 residues. The germline CDR1 and CDR2 sequences are SGDLS and YYNGEE. The CDR3 DNA follows: TGTGCCAGCAGCTCCTCGGGGGACACAGATACGCAGTATTTT. Its protein is CASSSSGDTDTQYF.

Of note for this clone: Germline and junction disagree at one end, which may indicate a read error. The rearrangement joins TRBV7-7 to TRBJ2-7; a possible D gene is TRBD2 (6 bases). Germline V lookup: CDR1 SSHAT, CDR2 FNYEAQ (reference sequence). This CDR3 contains 13 residues. The CDR3 reads CASSPTSSHEQYF. The CDR3 DNA reads as TGTGCTAGCAGCCCCACTAGCTCCCACGAGCAGTACTTC.

This clone appeared a few times. This chain links TRBV7-3 with TRBJ1-2; D is undetermined. This CDR3 region has 15 residues. CDR1 is SGHTA, CDR2 FQGTGA, per germline. Trimming pared 2 bases from V and 1 base from J, leaving 11 bases between. The CDR3 DNA sequence: TGTGCCAGCAGCTTATCGAGCGGCGATAACTATGGCTACACCTTC. Translating it yields CASSLSSGDNYGYTF.

The chain links TRBV5-4 to TRBJ1-4, with D unresolved. The V end lost 4 bases, the J end lost 5 bases, and 9 bases lay between the germline ends. The CDR3 loop spans 13 amino acids. Germline values: CDR1 SGHNT, CDR2 YYREEE (reference sequence). CDR3: CASSEQWNEKLFF. Written as DNA, the CDR3 is TGTGCCAGCAGCGAACAGTGGAATGAAAAACTGTTTTTT.

The genes are TRBV19 and TRBJ2-1; 10 bases agree with TRBD2. Germline CDR1 and CDR2: LNHDA and SQIVND (reference sequence). CDR3 length equals 15 residues. J was trimmed by 5 bases and V by 8 bases; bases with no gene match: 9. CDR3 residues: CASRPGTSVHNEQFF. The CDR3 DNA reads as TGTGCCAGTCGCCCCGGGACTAGCGTCCACAATGAGCAGTTCTTC.

This clone has just a few counts. CDR3 protein: CATTKTGNTEAFF. The CDR3 nucleotides are TGTGCCACCACCAAAACAGGGAACACTGAAGCTTTCTTT. The J gene is TRBJ1-1, the V gene TRBV15; D may be TRBD1 (5 bases). The CDR3 runs 13 residues. V was trimmed by 7 bases and J by 1 base, leaving 10 bases between them. Germline loops: CDR1 LNHNV, CDR2 YYDKDF (reference sequence).

The chain carries TRBV6-5 and TRBJ1-5, with D possibly being TRBD1 (5 bases). V was trimmed by 5 bases and J by 1 base, leaving 12 bases between them. CDR3 length equals 15 residues. Germline V gene lookup returns CDR1 MNHEY and CDR2 SVGAGI. The CDR3 coding sequence is TGTGCCAGCAGTCCCGGGACTCTAAGCAATCAGCCCCAGCATTTT. Translated: CASSPGTLSNQPQHF.

The gene calls are TRBV23-1 and TRBJ2-5, with D uncertain. TRBV23-1 is reported as an ORF; its role is uncertain. The CDR3 sequence is 9 residues long. Trimming shortened V by 8 bases and J by 7 bases, and 5 bases separated the two germline ends. The CDR3 spells CASPRTQYF. The DNA for the CDR3 is TGCGCCAGCCCTCGGACCCAGTACTTC.

The genes are TRBV5-1 and TRBJ1-3; D is perhaps TRBD1 (6 bases). V lost 6 bases to trimming and J lost 0 bases, with 16 bases between them. Germline-derived CDR1 and CDR2 are SGHRS and YFSETQ. The CDR3 extends over 16 amino acids. CDR3 in DNA: TGCGCCAGCACCCCACTGGGGGCCAGCTCTGGAAACACCATATATTTT. It is translated as CASTPLGASSGNTIYF.

The chain couples TRBV19 to TRBJ1-5, with 8 bases lining up with TRBD1. V lost 6 bases to trimming and J lost 2 bases; unmatched junction nucleotides: 9. Germline lookup yields CDR1 LNHDA and CDR2 SQIVND (reference sequence). The CDR3 runs to 16 residues. The DNA of the CDR3 is TGTGCCAGTAGAAACCAGGGGGCGGTTGGCAATCAGCCCCAGCATTTT. It codes for CASRNQGAVGNQPQHF.

This chain uses TRBV5-1 with TRBJ2-5; D is possibly TRBD1 (6 bases). The germline V and J ends were trimmed by 3 bases and 2 bases, with 8 bases remaining between them. Germline V gene lookup returns CDR1 SGHRS and CDR2 YFSETQ. This CDR3 region has 13 residues. CDR3 in amino acids: CASSSTGQETQYF. The CDR3, as DNA: TGCGCCAGCAGCTCGACAGGTCAAGAGACCCAGTACTTC.

The chain couples TRBV10-3 to TRBJ2-5; TRBD2 matches 14 bases. Germline lookup yields CDR1 ENHRY and CDR2 SYGVKD. V trimming: 4 bases; J trimming: 2 bases; junction bases outside the gene matches: 12. There are 19 residues in the CDR3. Written as DNA, the CDR3 is TGTGCCATCAGTGTGCGCATCGGGACTAGCGGGGGACTTCAAGAGACCCAGTACTTC. This encodes CAISVRIGTSGGLQETQYF.

The chain recombines TRBV2 with TRBJ1-2; 8 nucleotides align to TRBD1. The germline gives CDR1 SNHLY, CDR2 FYNNEI. V gave up 7 bases and J gave up 2 bases; unmatched junction bases: 9. CDR3 length equals 15 residues. CDR3 residues: CASTQGQGLNYGYTF. In nucleotides, the CDR3 is TGTGCCAGCACCCAAGGACAGGGATTAAACTATGGCTACACCTTC.

The rearrangement links TRBV2 to TRBJ2-5; a possible D gene is TRBD1 (5 bases). The CDR3 is 13 residues long. Germline-derived CDR1 and CDR2 are SNHLY and FYNNEI. Trimming stripped 8 bases from V and 2 bases from J, with 12 bases between. The CDR3 nucleotides are TGTGCCAGCCAAGAGCAGGGACAAGAGACCCAGTACTTC. This sequence encodes CASQEQGQETQYF.

The gene calls are TRBV6-5 and TRBJ2-4; 8 bases agree with TRBD2. With 8 bases clipped from V and 7 bases from J, the junction kept 10 bases outside the gene matches. In germline, CDR1 is MNHEY, CDR2 SVGAGI. The CDR3 is 14 amino acids. The CDR3 bases are TGTGCCAGCGGGGAGGACTCGGGGGGGAACATTCAGTACTTC. Translation gives CASGEDSGGNIQYF.

The chain links TRBV5-6 to TRBJ2-5; D perhaps matches TRBD2 (6 bases). V was shortened by 3 bases and J by 4 bases, with 10 bases between the two germline ends. The CDR3 totals 13 residues. Germline loops: CDR1 SGHDT, CDR2 YYEEEE. This CDR3 is CASSYYGGETQYF. The CDR3 DNA sequence: TGTGCCAGCAGCTACTACGGGGGAGAGACCCAGTACTTC.

The V gene is TRBV27, the J gene TRBJ1-1, with 9 bases that match TRBD1. V lost 6 bases, J lost 2 bases, and 4 bases stayed unmatched. The CDR3 length is 14 residues. Germline V gene lookup returns CDR1 MNHEY and CDR2 SMNVEV (reference sequence). CDR3 coding DNA: TGTGCCAGCAGGCTTACAGGGGGCAACACTGAAGCTTTCTTT. It yields the protein CASRLTGGNTEAFF.

V is TRBV19 and J is TRBJ1-1, with D maybe TRBD1 (6 bases). V lost 6 bases and J lost 0, with 11 bases in between. CDR3 length equals 14 residues. Germline CDR1 LNHDA, CDR2 SQIVND (reference sequence). CDR3 nucleotides: TGTGCCAGTAGAGAGACAGGACTGAACACTGAAGCTTTCTTT. It translates to CASRETGLNTEAFF.

This sequence joins TRBV25-1 and TRBJ1-2; TRBD1 is a possible D gene (6 bases). Germline V gene sequence: CDR1 MGHDK, CDR2 SYGVNS. This CDR3 has 14 amino acids. V lost 1 base and J lost 5, with 11 bases in between. The CDR3: CASSESRGAYGYTF. CDR3 DNA sequence: TGTGCCAGCAGTGAATCCAGGGGAGCTTATGGCTACACCTTC.

The chain carries TRBV5-1 and TRBJ1-2; 7 bases map to TRBD1. Germline CDR1 SGHRS, CDR2 YFSETQ. V trimming: 4 bases; J trimming: 9 bases; junction bases outside the gene matches: 12. The CDR3 length is 14 residues. The CDR3 protein is CASSPQGGPGSYTF. CDR3 DNA: TGCGCCAGCAGCCCTCAGGGGGGACCAGGGAGCTACACCTTC.